A single sample gave rise to the 18 T cell receptor beta chains below, sequenced in a study of blood T cell repertoires in COVID-19. The data were produced by immunoSEQ multiplex PCR, yet TCRdb's version contains in-frame clones alone and is incomplete. This table holds about 55,000 clones, roughly 85% found once. The sequenced sample was peripheral blood. The receptor source for this set is a human donor in a cohort sampled during active COVID-19.

The chain has TRBV3-1 (or the pseudogene TRBV3-2) and TRBJ2-1; 8 nucleotides line up with TRBD2. In germline, CDR1 is LGHDT, CDR2 YNNKEL (reference sequence). CDR3 length: 16 residues. V shed 4 bases and J 2 bases; nucleotides not matched to a gene: 7. This chain's CDR3 is CASSLSGMDPYNEQFF. In DNA form, the CDR3 reads TGTGCCAGCAGCCTTAGCGGGATGGATCCCTACAATGAGCAGTTCTTC.

This rearrangement joins TRBV11-2 to TRBJ2-5; TRBD1 might be the D (8 bases). Germline V gene data show CDR1 as SGHAT and CDR2 as FQNNGV. Trimming pared 0 bases from V and 2 bases from J, leaving 13 bases between. The CDR3 is made up of 16 amino acids. CDR3 loop: CASSLDDRGGQETQYF. As DNA, the CDR3 is TGTGCCAGCAGCTTAGACGACAGGGGAGGGCAAGAGACCCAGTACTTC.

The chain joins TRBV6-4 to TRBJ1-1, with TRBD1 matching 7 bases. Losses at the gene ends were 6 bases for V and 5 bases for J; bases not matched to a gene: 6. The CDR3 length is 13 residues. Germline V gene data show CDR1 as MRHNA and CDR2 as SNTAGT. CDR3 sequence reads: CASRLTGDTEAFF. The CDR3 DNA sequence: TGTGCCAGCAGGCTAACAGGGGATACTGAAGCTTTCTTT.

The gene calls are TRBV25-1 and TRBJ2-3; TRBD2 aligns across 10 bases. The germline V gene has CDR1 MGHDK and CDR2 SYGVNS. V shed 2 bases and J 3 bases; nucleotides not matched to a gene: 5. The CDR3 has 16 residues. CDR3 amino acids: CASSEGISGRTDTQYF. The CDR3 nucleotides read TGTGCCAGCAGTGAAGGTATTAGCGGGAGGACAGATACGCAGTATTTT.

This rearrangement joins TRBV9 to TRBJ1-1; TRBD1 might be the D (5 bases). The CDR3 sequence is 14 residues long. From germline, CDR1 is SGDLS and CDR2 YYNGEE. Trimming left V 0 bases short and J 8 bases short, with 14 bases between. CDR3 nucleotide sequence: TGTGCCAGCAGCGTAGGCCAGGGAAAGACCGAAGCTTTCTTT. Protein sequence: CASSVGQGKTEAFF.

The chain links TRBV4-3 to TRBJ1-4, with D hard to call. From germline, CDR1 is LGHNA and CDR2 YSLEER. The CDR3 extends over 16 amino acids. V lost 0 bases and J lost 0, with 8 bases in between. CDR3 residues: CASSQEPAATNEKLFF. CDR3 coding DNA: TGCGCCAGCAGCCAAGAACCTGCGGCAACTAATGAAAAACTGTTTTTT.

CDR3 loop: CASSPGLAGVGGDEQYF. In nucleotides, the CDR3 is TGTGCCAGCAGCCCCGGACTAGCGGGAGTTGGCGGCGACGAGCAGTACTTC. This rearrangement joins TRBV5-4 to TRBJ2-7; TRBD2 matches at 13 bases. The CDR3 is made up of 17 amino acids. The ends lost 4 bases at V and 5 bases at J; junction bases unmatched: 12. CDR1 is SGHNT, CDR2 YYREEE, per germline (reference sequence). Full variable domain (outside the CDR3, taken from reference TRBV5-4 and TRBJ2-7): ETGVTQSPTHLIKTRGQQVTLRCSSQSGHNTVSWYQQALGQGPQFIFQYYREEENGRGNFPPRFSGLQFPNYSSELNVNALELDDSALYLCASSPGLAGVGGDEQYFGPGTRLTVT.

The V gene is TRBV29-1, the J gene TRBJ2-3, with TRBD1 matching 7 bases. There are 16 residues in the CDR3. The V segment lost 2 bases and the J segment 2 bases; nucleotides outside the gene matches: 10. CDR1 is SQVTM, CDR2 ANQGSEA, per germline. For the CDR3, the DNA is TGCAGCGTTGAATCGCCGGCAGGGGGTATCACAGATACGCAGTATTTT. Residues: CSVESPAGGITDTQYF.

The chain employs TRBV11-2 and TRBJ2-7, with TRBD2 matching over 10 bases. The CDR3 runs to 14 residues. The J segment lost 2 bases and the V segment lost 5 bases, leaving 3 bases of the junction unmatched. Germline lookup yields CDR1 SGHAT and CDR2 FQNNGV. In nucleotides, the CDR3 is TGTGCCAGCAGCCAAGGACTAGCGGCCTACGAGCAGTACTTC. Translation gives CASSQGLAAYEQYF.

V usage is TRBV30 and J usage is TRBJ1-4; D uncertain. The V end was cut by 4 bases, the J end by 7 bases, with 13 bases between. Germline V CDR1 and CDR2: GTSNPN, SVGIG (reference sequence). CDR3 length: 13 residues. CDR3 loop: CAWMPLSLEKLFF. The CDR3, as DNA: TGTGCCTGGATGCCCCTATCACTTGAAAAACTGTTTTTT.

The rearrangement joins TRBV2 to TRBJ2-1; 9 bases agree with TRBD2. CDR3 length equals 13 residues. Per germline, CDR1 SNHLY and CDR2 FYNNEI. V gave up 6 bases and J gave up 5 bases; unmatched junction bases: 2. The CDR3 region is CASSRLADNEQFF. CDR3 nucleotide sequence: TGTGCCAGCAGCCGACTAGCGGACAATGAGCAGTTCTTC.

The CDR3 here is CASSIAQGRTDTQYF. The CDR3 DNA reads as TGTGCCAGTAGTATAGCCCAGGGGCGCACAGATACGCAGTATTTT. The J gene is TRBJ2-3, the V gene TRBV19; perhaps TRBD1 as D (6 bases). Trimming pared 1 base from V and 1 base from J, leaving 9 bases between. The germline CDR1 and CDR2 sequences are LNHDA and SQIVND (reference sequence). CDR3 size: 15 residues.

This clone has just one count. The gene calls are TRBV5-1 and TRBJ1-3; D uncertain. The V gene's germline CDR1 is SGHRS and CDR2 YFSETQ. Deletions cut 0 bases from V and 0 bases from J, with 10 bases between. The CDR3 length is 16 residues. CDR3 DNA sequence: TGCGCCAGCAGCTTGGGTGGTGGCCCCTCTGGAAACACCATATATTTT. As protein: CASSLGGGPSGNTIYF.

This chain joins TRBV11-1 and TRBJ2-1; D possibly corresponds to TRBD2 (7 bases). This CDR3 has 17 residues. Deletions cut 0 bases from V and 4 bases from J, with 16 bases between. The V gene's germline CDR1 is SGHAT and CDR2 FQDESV (reference sequence). The CDR3 DNA is TGTGCCAGCAGCTTAGCGGGGGGGCTAGCGGCGTACAATGAGCAGTTCTTC. It translates to CASSLAGGLAAYNEQFF.

The chain combines TRBV11-1 with TRBJ1-4; the D is unclear. This CDR3 spans 16 amino acids. V was trimmed by 5 bases and J by 0 bases, leaving 13 bases between them. Germline-derived CDR1 and CDR2 are SGHAT and FQDESV (reference sequence). CDR3 residues: CASSHRRLSTNEKLFF. The CDR3 nucleotides are TGTGCCAGCAGCCACAGACGGCTTTCAACTAATGAAAAACTGTTTTTT.

The V gene is TRBV28, the J gene TRBJ2-4, with TRBD2 matching 8 bases. Germline trimming cut 7 bases from V and 6 bases from J; bases unmatched to any gene: 17. The V gene's germline CDR1 is MDHEN and CDR2 SYDVKM. CDR3 length: 17 residues. The chain's CDR3 is CASTGREGRNPGNIQYF. Here the CDR3 DNA reads TGTGCCAGCACTGGTCGGGAGGGCAGGAACCCGGGAAACATTCAGTACTTC.

This clone was detected once. The chain joins TRBV14 to TRBJ2-1; TRBD2 is a possible D gene (5 bases). V was cut by 1 base and J by 9 bases, with 13 bases left in between. The CDR3 is 14 residues long. From germline, CDR1 is SGHDN and CDR2 FVKESK. DNA for the CDR3: TGTGCCAGCAGCCAAGGAGGGAGCCTAGGTGAGCAGTTCTTC. It codes for CASSQGGSLGEQFF.

The chain recombines TRBV5-1 with TRBJ1-2, with 7 bases aligning to TRBD1. Germline V gene lookup returns CDR1 SGHRS and CDR2 YFSETQ. This CDR3 contains 15 residues. V was pared by 4 bases and J by 0 bases, with 6 bases of the junction left unmatched. CDR3 DNA sequence: TGCGCCAGCAGCAACGACGGGACAGCTAACTATGGCTACACCTTC. This encodes CASSNDGTANYGYTF.